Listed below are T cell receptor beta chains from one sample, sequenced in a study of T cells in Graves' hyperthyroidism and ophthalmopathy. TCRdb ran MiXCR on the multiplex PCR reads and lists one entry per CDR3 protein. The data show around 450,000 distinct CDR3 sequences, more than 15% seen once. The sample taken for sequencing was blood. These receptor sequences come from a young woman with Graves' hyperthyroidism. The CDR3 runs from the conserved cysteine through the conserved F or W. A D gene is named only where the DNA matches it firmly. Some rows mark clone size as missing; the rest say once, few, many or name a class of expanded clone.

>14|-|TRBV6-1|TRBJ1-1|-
CASSSRRFHTEAFF
TGTGCCAGCAGTTCCAGACGTTTCCACACTGAAGCTTTCTTT
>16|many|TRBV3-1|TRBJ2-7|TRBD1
CASSQEAGGVFDEQYF
TGTGCCAGCAGCCAAGAGGCAGGGGGCGTTTTCGACGAGCAGTACTTC
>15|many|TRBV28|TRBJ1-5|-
CASSLLRPEGQPQHF
TGTGCCAGCAGTTTATTGAGACCTGAGGGCCAGCCCCAGCATTTT
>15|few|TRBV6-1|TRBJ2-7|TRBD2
CASGRRTSGSHEQYF
TGTGCCAGCGGAAGGAGGACTAGCGGGAGCCACGAGCAGTACTTC
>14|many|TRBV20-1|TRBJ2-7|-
CSARGGSSDYEQYF
TGCAGTGCTAGAGGAGGTTCATCAGACTACGAGCAGTACTTC
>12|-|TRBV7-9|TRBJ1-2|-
CASSDPADGYTF
TGTGCCAGCAGCGACCCGGCGGATGGCTACACCTTC
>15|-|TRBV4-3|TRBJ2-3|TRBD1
CASSRTPRGTDTQYF
TGCGCCAGCAGCCGCACCCCCAGGGGGACAGATACGCAGTATTTT
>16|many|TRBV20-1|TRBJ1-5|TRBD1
CSATTGGHNSNQPQHF
TGCAGTGCTACGACAGGGGGCCACAATAGCAATCAGCCCCAGCATTTT
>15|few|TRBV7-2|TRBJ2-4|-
CASSNEAIAKNIQYF
TGTGCCAGCAGCAACGAGGCGATAGCCAAAAACATTCAGTACTTC
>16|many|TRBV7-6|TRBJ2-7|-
CASSLEPVLSSYEQYF
TGTGCCAGCAGCTTAGAACCAGTACTGAGCTCCTACGAGCAGTACTTC
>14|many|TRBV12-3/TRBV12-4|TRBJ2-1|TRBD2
CASKWASGYNEQFF
TGTGCCAGCAAGTGGGCTAGCGGGTACAATGAGCAGTTCTTC
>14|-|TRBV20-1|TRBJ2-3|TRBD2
CSALLAGSTDTQYF
TGCAGTGCGCTTCTAGCGGGGAGCACAGATACGCAGTATTTT
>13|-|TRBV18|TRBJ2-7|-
CASSRSGEGEQYF
TGTGCCAGCTCACGTTCAGGGGAGGGCGAGCAGTACTTC
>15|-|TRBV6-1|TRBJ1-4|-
CASIILRGANGKLFF
TGTGCCAGCATAATCTTGAGGGGAGCTAATGGAAAACTGTTTTTT
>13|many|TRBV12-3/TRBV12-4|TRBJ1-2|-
CASSPGLGYGYTF
TGTGCCAGCAGTCCTGGTTTGGGCTATGGCTACACCTTC
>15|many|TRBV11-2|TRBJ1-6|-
CASRRPGRGNSPLHF
TGTGCCAGCAGGCGCCCGGGACGGGGGAATTCACCCCTCCACTTT
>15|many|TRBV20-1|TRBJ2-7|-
CSARVDQGYAYEQYF
TGCAGTGCTAGAGTCGATCAGGGATATGCCTACGAGCAGTACTTC
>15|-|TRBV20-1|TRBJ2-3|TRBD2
CSASGPAGGADTQYF
TGCAGTGCTAGTGGACCAGCGGGGGGCGCAGATACGCAGTATTTT
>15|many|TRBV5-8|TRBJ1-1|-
CASSWGWGMNTEAFF
TGTGCCAGCAGCTGGGGGTGGGGAATGAACACTGAAGCTTTCTTT
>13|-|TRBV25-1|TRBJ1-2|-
CASSARSNYGYTF
TGTGCCAGCAGTGCACGATCCAACTATGGCTACACCTTC
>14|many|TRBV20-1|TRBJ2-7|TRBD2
CSASGLAGEHEQYF
TGCAGTGCATCCGGACTAGCGGGAGAGCACGAGCAGTACTTC
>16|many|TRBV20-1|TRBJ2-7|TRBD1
CSASRLGTGGTYEQYF
TGCAGTGCTAGTAGGCTTGGGACAGGGGGGACCTACGAGCAGTACTTC
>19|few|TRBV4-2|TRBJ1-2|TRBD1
CASSHDTGGPQGLLYGYTF
TGTGCCAGCAGCCACGATACAGGGGGACCCCAAGGCCTCCTATATGGCTACACCTTC
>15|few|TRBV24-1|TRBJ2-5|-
CATSDATGSGETQYF
TGTGCCACCAGTGATGCGACAGGTTCTGGTGAGACCCAGTACTTC
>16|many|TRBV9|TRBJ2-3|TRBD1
CASSDRTGPPVDTQYF
TGTGCCAGCAGTGATAGGACAGGACCCCCGGTAGATACGCAGTATTTT
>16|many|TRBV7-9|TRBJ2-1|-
CASSLSTGTLYNEQFF
TGTGCCAGCAGCTTATCTACCGGGACCTTATACAATGAGCAGTTCTTC